Listed below are T cell receptor beta chains from one sample, sequenced in a study of naive and memory T cell subsets. TCRdb reanalysed the UMI-ligation and nested PCR reads using MiXCR and keeps one entry per CDR3 protein. The sample lists tens of thousands of distinct CDR3 sequences, around 12% occurring once. The sequencing input was central memory CD4+ T cells from blood. The source is a human donor in good health. Each CDR3 is given with its conserved first and last residue. D genes are given only for firm matches. Clone size, where shown, is once, few, many, or a class for clones that have expanded.

cdr3_length,d_call,clone_size,j_call,v_call,cdr3_aa,cdr3_nt
13,-,once,TRBJ1-1,TRBV30,CAWSAPKNTEAFF,TGTGCCTGGAGTGCCCCTAAGAACACTGAAGCTTTCTTT
13,-,-,TRBJ2-7,TRBV6-2/TRBV6-3,CASSYDRAYEQYF,TGTGCCAGCAGTTATGATAGAGCCTACGAGCAGTACTTC
17,TRBD2,-,TRBJ2-2,TRBV20-1,CSARTGWSGTATGELFF,TGCAGTGCTCGGACCGGGTGGAGCGGGACGGCCACCGGGGAGCTGTTTTTT
16,TRBD1,few,TRBJ1-5,TRBV20-1,CSAGGTGGGSNQPQHF,TGCAGTGCGGGCGGGACAGGGGGCGGGAGCAATCAGCCCCAGCATTTT
14,-,few,TRBJ2-3,TRBV11-1,CASSQQYSTDTQYF,TGTGCCAGCAGCCAGCAGTATAGCACAGATACGCAGTATTTT
14,-,many,TRBJ2-2,TRBV6-1,CASSEVFNTGELFF,TGTGCCAGCAGTGAGGTGTTTAACACCGGGGAGCTGTTTTTT
12,-,few,TRBJ2-3,TRBV6-6,CASRASTDTQYF,TGTGCCAGCAGAGCTAGCACAGATACGCAGTATTTT
15,-,-,TRBJ2-6,TRBV30,CASPPGWAGANVLTF,TGTGCCTCCCCTCCGGGGTGGGCTGGGGCCAACGTCCTGACTTTC
16,-,many,TRBJ2-6,TRBV12-3/TRBV12-4,CASSSGLNSGANVLTF,TGTGCCAGCAGTTCGGGACTGAACTCTGGGGCCAACGTCCTGACTTTC
15,TRBD2,few,TRBJ2-7,TRBV7-2,CASSLTSGSSYEQYF,TGTGCCAGCAGCTTAACTAGCGGTAGCTCCTACGAGCAGTACTTC
16,TRBD1,-,TRBJ2-1,TRBV25-1,CASSSRGQGAGNEQFF,TGTGCCAGCAGTTCAAGAGGACAGGGGGCGGGAAATGAGCAGTTCTTC
12,-,-,TRBJ1-4,TRBV28,CASSSADEKLFF,TGTGCCAGCAGTTCCGCGGATGAAAAACTGTTTTTT
12,-,many,TRBJ2-3,TRBV7-2,CASSTFADTQYF,TGTGCCAGCAGCACGTTCGCGGATACGCAGTATTTT
11,-,many,TRBJ1-1,TRBV28,CASSLTGKAFF,TGTGCCAGCAGTTTAACTGGCAAAGCTTTCTTT
12,-,many,TRBJ2-3,TRBV11-2,CASSYGADTQYF,TGTGCCAGCAGCTACGGAGCGGATACGCAGTATTTT
15,-,few,TRBJ2-1,TRBV20-1,CSARSGQAGVNEQFF,TGCAGTGCCAGAAGTGGACAGGCGGGAGTCAATGAGCAGTTCTTC
14,TRBD1,few,TRBJ2-7,TRBV10-3,CAISDRPGTGEQYF,TGTGCCATCAGTGATCGTCCAGGGACAGGCGAGCAGTACTTC
16,-,few,TRBJ1-5,TRBV20-1,CSAREMGAARNQPQHF,TGCAGTGCTAGAGAGATGGGGGCGGCGCGGAATCAGCCCCAGCATTTT
18,-,many,TRBJ2-6,TRBV18,CASSPQDIKVSGANVLTF,TGTGCCAGCTCACCCCAGGACATAAAAGTCTCTGGGGCCAACGTCCTGACTTTC
15,TRBD2,many,TRBJ2-1,TRBV4-2,CASSQGLAGGLEQFF,TGTGCCAGCAGCCAAGGCCTAGCGGGCGGTCTTGAGCAGTTCTTC
11,-,many,TRBJ2-7,TRBV20-1,CSAESSYEQYF,TGCAGTGCCGAGAGCTCCTACGAGCAGTACTTC
15,TRBD1,-,TRBJ2-3,TRBV18,CASSPTGGETDTQYF,TGTGCCAGCTCACCAACAGGGGGCGAGACAGATACGCAGTATTTT
15,-,many,TRBJ2-3,TRBV4-3,CASSQEGTLTDTQYF,TGCGCCAGCAGCCAAGAGGGGACCCTTACAGATACGCAGTATTTT
15,-,few,TRBJ2-1,TRBV3-1,CASSPQGGRYNEQFF,TGTGCCAGCAGCCCCCAGGGGGGGCGATACAATGAGCAGTTCTTC
15,TRBD1,many,TRBJ1-5,TRBV29-1,CSVALTGTGDQPQHF,TGCAGCGTAGCCCTTACCGGGACAGGGGATCAGCCCCAGCATTTT
14,-,-,TRBJ1-2,TRBV29-1,CSAGGQGSNYGYTF,TGCAGCGCCGGCGGGCAGGGATCTAACTATGGCTACACCTTC
15,TRBD1,-,TRBJ1-6,TRBV6-4,CASRTGTGDRSPLHF,TGTGCCAGCAGGACCGGGACAGGGGATCGGTCACCCCTCCACTTT
18,TRBD2,-,TRBJ2-7,TRBV20-1,CSAKQRPGLAGPAYEQYF,TGCAGTGCTAAACAGCGGCCGGGACTAGCGGGACCGGCCTACGAGCAGTACTTC
15,-,few,TRBJ2-3,TRBV5-4,CASSSAQSGTDTQYF,TGTGCCAGCAGCTCCGCTCAGTCGGGCACAGATACGCAGTATTTT
12,TRBD2,few,TRBJ2-5,TRBV29-1,CSAGTTIETQYF,TGCAGCGCGGGGACTACTATAGAGACCCAGTACTTC
15,TRBD1,many,TRBJ2-3,TRBV18,CASSPGRTGTDTQYF,TGTGCCAGCTCACCGGGGAGGACAGGGACCGATACGCAGTATTTT
15,-,many,TRBJ2-1,TRBV7-8,CASSREMLALGEQFF,TGTGCCAGCAGCCGGGAGATGTTGGCCCTTGGTGAGCAGTTCTTC
15,TRBD2,-,TRBJ2-3,TRBV12-3/TRBV12-4,CASSYPSGSIGTQYF,TGTGCCAGCAGTTATCCTAGCGGGAGTATCGGTACGCAGTATTTT
17,-,few,TRBJ2-2,TRBV27,CASSLSAGKTNTGELFF,TGTGCCAGCAGTTTATCGGCAGGGAAAACGAACACCGGGGAGCTGTTTTTT
16,-,-,TRBJ2-1,TRBV13,CASSLVAAAPRSEQFF,TGTGCCAGCAGCTTAGTCGCGGCTGCCCCTCGGAGTGAGCAGTTCTTC
17,TRBD2,-,TRBJ2-1,TRBV6-1,CASSEMIRLAGDNEQFF,TGTGCCAGCAGTGAAATGATTCGACTAGCGGGCGACAATGAGCAGTTCTTC
15,TRBD1,many,TRBJ2-2,TRBV12-3/TRBV12-4,CASRAGQGATGELFF,TGTGCCAGCAGGGCGGGACAGGGGGCCACCGGGGAGCTGTTTTTT
17,TRBD2,-,TRBJ2-2,TRBV2,CASSPSLAGGRTGELFF,TGTGCCAGCAGCCCCTCACTAGCGGGAGGGAGAACCGGGGAGCTGTTTTTT
15,-,few,TRBJ2-7,TRBV12-3/TRBV12-4,CASRPGHLTASEQYF,TGTGCCAGCAGGCCGGGACACTTGACGGCCTCCGAGCAGTACTTC
14,-,few,TRBJ1-5,TRBV25-1,CASSDPGRNQPQHF,TGTGCCAGCAGTGATCCGGGAAGGAATCAGCCCCAGCATTTT
15,-,-,TRBJ1-2,TRBV5-4,CASSLVGRGGSGYTF,TGTGCCAGCAGCTTGGTTGGCAGGGGAGGGAGTGGCTACACCTTC